The TCR beta chain under discussion was sequenced for a study of spatial heterogeneity in lung cancer. The study's findings and limits: Mutation tallies in tumors tracked expanded intratumoral alpha and beta TCR counts.

Documented time point: sample taken at primary tumor resection. A total of under 80 untreated early-stage non-small cell lung cancer patients served as donors. TCRdb analysed the 5' RACE reads with MiXCR anew, one entry per CDR3 protein. The profile shows about 6,400 distinct CDR3 sequences, 6.5% to 8% of them singletons. The CDR3 covers 11 residues. Germline loops: CDR1 GTSNPN, CDR2 SVGIG (reference sequence). V was pared by 0 bases and J by 6 bases, with 3 bases between. With respect to this clonotype: Its antigen is not known.

The V and J genes are TRBV30 and TRBJ2-1; D is unresolved. The input for sequencing was lung tumor tissue, taken at surgery. The sequence derives from a male donor with early-stage non-small cell lung cancer. The CDR3 here is CAWSVRNEQFF. The CDR3 bases are TGTGCCTGGAGTGTTCGCAATGAGCAGTTCTTC.